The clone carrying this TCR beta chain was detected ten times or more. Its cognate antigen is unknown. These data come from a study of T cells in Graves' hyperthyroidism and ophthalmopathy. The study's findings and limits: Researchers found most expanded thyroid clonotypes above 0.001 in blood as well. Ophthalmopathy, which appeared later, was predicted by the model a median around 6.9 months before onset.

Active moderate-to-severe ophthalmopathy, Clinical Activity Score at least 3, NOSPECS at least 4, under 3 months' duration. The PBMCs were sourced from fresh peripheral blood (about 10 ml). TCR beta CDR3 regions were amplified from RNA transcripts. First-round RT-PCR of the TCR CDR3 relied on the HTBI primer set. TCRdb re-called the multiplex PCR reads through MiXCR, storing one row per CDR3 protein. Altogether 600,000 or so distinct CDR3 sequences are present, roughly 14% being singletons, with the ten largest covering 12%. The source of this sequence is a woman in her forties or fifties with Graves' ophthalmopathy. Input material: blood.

The CDR3 sequence: CASSLNSRVTTDTQYF. The CDR3 DNA is TGTGCCAGCAGTTTAAATAGCAGGGTAACTACAGATACGCAGTATTTT. The chain couples TRBV28 to TRBJ2-3, with D possibly TRBD1 on 5 matching bases. Trimming shortened V by 2 bases and J by 3 bases, and 15 bases separated the two germline ends. Germline V CDR1 and CDR2: MDHEN, SYDVKM. The CDR3 has 16 residues.